The T cell receptor (beta chain) described here comes from a study of T-cell reconstitution after alpha-beta-depleted transplantation in children (TCRdb year 2016). Context from the whole study: The study quantitatively tracked T-cell immune reconstitution after TCRalphabeta/CD19-depleted allogeneic hematopoietic cell transplantation in children using TCR repertoire profiling. Results the study describes overall, beyond this receptor: Over the following months the frequencies of hyperexpanded clones went down, and after one year T-cell counts and TCRbeta diversity were mostly credited to newly produced T cells. In some patients, the high TCRbeta diversity seen at day 60 was put down to recipient T cells and intrathymic progenitors that had survived conditioning. Apparently early alphabetaT-cell count recovery about two months after transplant reportedly relied on only several hundred rapidly expanded clones derived from non-depleted graft cells.

V is pruned by 4 bases and J by 4 bases, leaving 5 bases of the junction without a gene match. From its cysteine to its phenylalanine, the CDR3 spans 14 amino acids. The retained sequence is limited to the CDR3, 42 bases, with the frame set at the first base. CDR1 SGDLS and CDR2 YYNGEE are derived from the germline V gene. The treatment or condition label, read with the paper, signifies: allogeneic hematopoietic cell transplantation with graft depleted of TCRalphabeta T cells and CD19 B cells. Transplant recipients were children who received TCRalphabeta/CD19-depleted allogeneic hematopoietic cell grafts. This clonotype appeared a few times. Which antigen it targets is not known. Base-call qualities are not available, and no considerably larger clone is one nucleotide away. Library creation used PCR. The sample was run on an Illumina HiSeq 2500. TCR libraries were prepared with molecular barcoding, using unique molecular identifiers to normalize TCRbeta repertoire quantification. TCRdb reprocessed the public reads (quality trimming at Q25 with fastp, clone calling with MiXCR) and kept in-frame beta chains. Under each unique CDR3 protein, matching rows form one entry showing the most common genes and DNA. In this sample the table shows about 1,000,000 distinct CDR3 sequences, about 29% of which occur a single time. The ten top clones hold over 25% of the sample.

The chain is assembled from TRBV9 and TRBJ2-3; TRBD2 agrees with 8 junctional bases. Specimen: PBMCs, mostly from graft donor cells, collected 360 days after TCRalphabeta/CD19-depleted stem cell transplant. This TCR derives from a boy under three years old who had a stem cell transplant for SCID, so the T cells may come from the graft donor. CDR3 reads: CASSPAGGPDTQYF. At the DNA level, the sequence is TGTGCCAGCAGCCCCGCGGGGGGCCCAGATACGCAGTATTTT.